A single sample is the source of the 4 T cell receptor beta chains below, sequenced in a study of a mutant IDH1 vaccine in newly diagnosed glioma. Here immunoSEQ multiplex PCR was the method, and the copy in TCRdb shows in-frame clones only, minus some. The repertoire holds roughly 99,000 clones, about 90% seen once, with roughly 0.54% in the top ten. Noted time point: baseline, week 1 (first vaccination visit). Treatment specified: pre-vaccination baseline after standard-of-care therapy. The material sequenced was PBMCs, taken from a glioma patient treated with radiotherapy, temozolomide or both. These receptor sequences come from a woman aged 45 to 65 with glioma.

The V call is TRBV6-5, the J call TRBJ1-6, with D perhaps TRBD1 (5 bases). Trimming took 7 bases from V and 2 from J, leaving 12 bases between them. The CDR3 runs to 15 residues. The germline V gene has CDR1 MNHEY and CDR2 SVGAGI. In nucleotides, the CDR3 is TGTGCCAGCATGGAGGGGTACACCTATAATTCACCCCTCCACTTT. This translates into CASMEGYTYNSPLHF.

V is TRBV30 and J is TRBJ1-6; D not resolved. CDR1 GTSNPN and CDR2 SVGIG come from the germline V gene (reference sequence). V lost 0 bases, J lost 11 bases, and 8 bases lay in between. This CDR3 has 12 amino acids. CDR3 nucleotide sequence: TGTGCCTGGAGTGTACGGGGTGCACCCCTCCACTTT. Its translation is CAWSVRGAPLHF.

This clone was counted a single time. V and J are TRBV9 and TRBJ2-1, with 12 bases aligning to TRBD1. The CDR3 runs to 15 residues. In germline, CDR1 is SGDLS, CDR2 YYNGEE. The V segment lost 0 bases and the J segment 9 bases; nucleotides outside the gene matches: 4. As DNA, the CDR3 is TGTGCCAGCAGCGTAGGGGGACAGGGGGCGAGTGAGCAGTTCTTC. As protein: CASSVGGQGASEQFF.

The rearrangement uses TRBV28 and TRBJ1-2; no clear D. The CDR3 is 12 residues long. Trimming took off 7 bases at V and 4 bases at J, with 10 bases between the two ends. Germline CDR1 is MDHEN and CDR2 is SYDVKM. The chain's CDR3 is CASKSSPYGYTF. The CDR3 nucleotides read TGTGCCAGCAAGTCAAGTCCCTATGGCTACACCTTC.